These T cell receptor beta chains were read from a single sample in a study of blood T cell repertoires in COVID-19. Repertoires were generated with immunoSEQ multiplex PCR, while TCRdb's copy carries only in-frame clones and drops some. The sample carries around 180,000 clones, roughly 82% recorded once. The sequencing sample was made of peripheral blood. The receptor source for this set is a woman aged 25-40 years with acute or convalescent COVID-19. CDR3s include the opening cysteine and the closing phenylalanine or tryptophan. A D gene is named only where the DNA matches it firmly. Clone size is stated in some rows and not others, as once, few, many or a class when expanded.

TRBV7-2	-	TRBJ1-2	-	CASSSLGGRPYGYTF	TGTGCCAGCAGCTCCCTTGGAGGGAGGCCCTATGGCTACACCTTC
TRBV30	-	TRBJ1-3	-	CAWKPIWGEGDLSGNTIYF	TGTGCCTGGAAGCCGATTTGGGGGGAAGGGGACCTCTCTGGAAACACCATATATTTT
TRBV11-2	TRBD2	TRBJ2-2	-	CASSLELGLAGSTGELFF	TGTGCCAGCAGCTTAGAACTTGGACTAGCGGGTAGCACCGGGGAGCTGTTTTTT
TRBV7-2	-	TRBJ2-2	-	CASSRVQGNTGELFF	TGTGCCAGCAGCCGCGTACAGGGCAACACCGGGGAGCTGTTTTTT
TRBV6-5	-	TRBJ1-5	once	CASTPVGSSPQHF	TGTGCCAGCACTCCCGTCGGGTCGTCGCCCCAGCATTTT
TRBV5-1	TRBD1	TRBJ2-2	-	CASSLAGQGAGELFF	TGCGCCAGCAGCTTGGCCGGACAGGGGGCCGGGGAGCTGTTTTTT
TRBV15	TRBD1	TRBJ1-6	-	CATSRAGTGDNSPLHF	TGTGCCACCAGCAGAGCCGGGACAGGAGATAATTCACCCCTCCACTTT
TRBV7-9	-	TRBJ1-4	-	CASSPFGQEKLFF	TGTGCCAGCAGCCCCTTCGGACAGGAAAAACTGTTTTTT
TRBV5-4	-	TRBJ2-1	-	CASSLTWGDEQFF	TGTGCCAGCAGCCTCACTTGGGGGGATGAGCAGTTCTTC
TRBV9	-	TRBJ2-3	-	CASSVVIADTQYF	TGTGCCAGCAGCGTAGTCATTGCAGATACGCAGTATTTT
TRBV6-5	-	TRBJ1-1	-	CASSVQGWTEAFF	TGTGCCAGCAGCGTACAGGGTTGGACTGAAGCTTTCTTT
TRBV27	TRBD2	TRBJ2-5	-	CASSLPSGKQETQYF	TGTGCCAGCAGTTTACCTAGCGGGAAGCAAGAGACCCAGTACTTC
TRBV5-6	-	TRBJ2-7	-	CASSAGQTPYEQYF	TGTGCCAGCAGCGCGGGACAGACGCCCTACGAGCAGTACTTC
TRBV2	-	TRBJ1-5	-	CASSEALSQPQHF	TGTGCCAGCAGTGAAGCGCTCAGTCAGCCCCAGCATTTT
TRBV11-1	TRBD1	TRBJ2-3	-	CASSLGQGNAVDTQYF	TGTGCCAGCAGCCTTGGACAGGGCAACGCGGTAGATACGCAGTATTTT
TRBV20-1	-	TRBJ1-6	-	CSASPQGVPSPLHF	TGCAGTGCTAGTCCCCAGGGCGTCCCTTCACCCCTCCACTTT
TRBV4-2	-	TRBJ1-2	-	CASSNDNPMGYTF	TGTGCCAGCAGCAACGACAACCCTATGGGCTACACCTTC
TRBV28	TRBD1	TRBJ1-3	-	CATSVFGTGQGNTIYF	TGTGCCACCTCAGTTTTTGGGACAGGGCAAGGAAACACCATATATTTT
TRBV4-2	TRBD2	TRBJ2-7	-	CASSQENGRYEQYF	TGTGCCAGCAGCCAAGAAAACGGGAGGTACGAGCAGTACTTC
TRBV7-3	-	TRBJ2-1	-	CASSPQTSHEQFF	TGTGCCAGCAGCCCTCAGACTAGTCATGAGCAGTTCTTC
TRBV12-5	-	TRBJ2-2	-	CASGLVLTGNTGELFF	TGTGCTAGTGGTTTGGTACTCACGGGTAACACCGGGGAGCTGTTTTTT
TRBV15	TRBD1	TRBJ2-2	-	CATSGRQGNPGELFF	TGTGCCACCAGCGGTAGACAGGGGAATCCCGGGGAGCTGTTTTTT
TRBV28	TRBD2	TRBJ2-1	-	CASRSQRGSYNEQFF	TGTGCCAGCAGGTCCCAGCGGGGGTCCTACAATGAGCAGTTCTTC